The 17 T cell receptor beta chains below all came from one sample that was sequenced in a study of T cells in localized non-small cell lung cancer. Libraries were prepared by immunoSEQ multiplex PCR; TCRdb keeps only in-frame clonotypes and omits some of them. The profile shows some 37,000 clones, over 75% of them singletons. This material consisted of peripheral blood, taken before any cancer treatment. The receptors were gathered from a woman aged 40-69 years with stage I lung adenocarcinoma.

The table lists this clone with a few counts. V usage is TRBV4-1 and J usage is TRBJ1-1; TRBD1 agrees at 7 bases. The germline V gene encodes CDR1 MGHRA and CDR2 YSYEKL. The CDR3 runs 15 residues. V dropped 4 bases and J dropped 1; count of bases not matched to a gene: 6. The CDR3 nucleotides are TGCGCCAGCAGCCGAGGGGGACAGCCGAACACTGAAGCTTTCTTT. As protein: CASSRGGQPNTEAFF.

This clone was observed once. CDR3 bases: TGTGCCAGCAGTCCACCAGGGGTAGGACAGCCCCAGCATTTT. It yields the protein CASSPPGVGQPQHF. The V call is TRBV2, the J call TRBJ1-5; tentative D call: TRBD1 (6 bases). The CDR3 runs to 14 residues. Germline V lookup: CDR1 SNHLY, CDR2 FYNNEI. V dropped 5 bases and J dropped 7 bases, with 15 bases sitting between them.

This chain joins TRBV19 and TRBJ1-2, with unresolved D. The V end was cut by 3 bases, the J end by 7 bases, with 15 bases between. There are 14 residues in the CDR3. Germline CDR1 is LNHDA and CDR2 is SQIVND (reference sequence). CDR3: CASSMARTPRGYTF. CDR3 coding DNA: TGTGCCAGTAGTATGGCCAGGACCCCTCGTGGCTACACCTTC.

The chain couples TRBV7-9 to TRBJ2-1; 7 bases align to TRBD2. The junction had 10 bases not matched to a gene; V was cut back by 5 bases and J by 0 bases. CDR1 and CDR2 from the germline V gene are SEHNR and FQNEAQ (reference sequence). The length of the CDR3 is 17 residues. CDR3 sequence reads: CASSITSATDSYNEQFF. The CDR3, as DNA: TGTGCCAGCAGCATAACTAGCGCGACCGACTCCTACAATGAGCAGTTCTTC.

The chain recombines TRBV14 with TRBJ2-7; 7 nucleotides align to TRBD1. Germline CDR1 reads SGHDN; CDR2 reads FVKESK. This CDR3 contains 14 residues. The J segment lost 3 bases and the V segment lost 4 bases, leaving 6 bases of the junction unmatched. The CDR3 DNA sequence: TGTGCCAGCAGCCGTTGGACAGGAGTCTACGAGCAGTACTTC. Protein product: CASSRWTGVYEQYF.

The J gene is TRBJ2-7, the V gene TRBV28; TRBD2 matches 10 bases. The CDR3 runs to 16 residues. Germline V gene lookup returns CDR1 MDHEN and CDR2 SYDVKM. Losses at the gene ends were 4 bases for V and 0 bases for J; bases not matched to a gene: 6. The CDR3 spells CASSSLSGRASYEQYF. CDR3 nucleotide sequence: TGTGCCAGCAGTTCCCTCAGCGGGAGGGCCTCCTACGAGCAGTACTTC.

V gene TRBV19 combines with J gene TRBJ1-4, with a possible D match to TRBD1 (6 bases). V dropped 7 bases and J dropped 4 bases, with 16 bases sitting between them. The CDR3 is made up of 15 amino acids. Germline assignment: CDR1 LNHDA and CDR2 SQIVND (reference sequence). The CDR3 DNA sequence: TGTGCCAGTACCTCCTTGGACAGCCGTAATGAAAAACTGTTTTTT. Translating gives CASTSLDSRNEKLFF.

The CDR3 nucleotides are TGCAGTGCTAGCCCGAACGGAACGCAGTATTTT. This codes for CSASPNGTQYF. The V gene is TRBV20-1, the J gene TRBJ2-3; D call uncertain. CDR1 and CDR2 (germline): DFQATT, SNEGSKA (reference sequence). V lost 3 bases, J lost 9 bases, and 10 bases lay in between. The CDR3 is 11 residues long.

The V gene is TRBV27, the J gene TRBJ2-3; a possible D gene is TRBD1 (5 bases). In germline, CDR1 is MNHEY, CDR2 SMNVEV (reference sequence). The V end was cut by 1 base, the J end by 4 bases, with 12 bases between. The CDR3 has 15 residues. Written as DNA, the CDR3 is TGTGCCAGCAGTTTATACGACAGATTGGCAGATACGCAGTATTTT. The encoded protein is CASSLYDRLADTQYF.

The chain uses TRBV7-2 and TRBJ2-1; the D is unclear. Germline CDR1 is SGHTA and CDR2 is FQGNSA. The CDR3 extends over 14 amino acids. V lost 3 bases and J 0 bases, leaving 6 bases between the germline ends. Here the CDR3 reads CASSFVSSYNEQFF. The CDR3 region has the DNA TGTGCCAGCAGCTTTGTGAGCTCCTACAATGAGCAGTTCTTC.

The genes are TRBV6-5 and TRBJ1-2, with no clear D. V was cut by 3 bases and J by 10 bases, with 12 bases left in between. The CDR3 totals 12 residues. The germline CDR1 and CDR2 sequences are MNHEY and SVGAGI. The CDR3 reads CASSYGWAIYTF. The CDR3, as DNA: TGTGCCAGCAGTTATGGCTGGGCTATCTACACCTTC.

This chain uses TRBV7-2 with TRBJ2-3; no firm D call. CDR3 length: 14 residues. Trimming stripped 1 base from V and 4 bases from J, with 9 bases between. The V gene's germline CDR1 is SGHTA and CDR2 FQGNSA. CDR3 DNA: TGTGCCAGCAGCTTAGAGGGCCGCGCAGATACGCAGTATTTT. Its protein is CASSLEGRADTQYF.

The chain recombines TRBV2 with TRBJ1-1; D is unresolved. The germline V and J ends were trimmed by 7 bases and 1 base, with 13 bases remaining between them. Per the germline V gene, CDR1 is SNHLY and CDR2 is FYNNEI. There are 14 residues in the CDR3. The CDR3 here is CASIFLGSNTEAFF. CDR3 nucleotide sequence: TGTGCCAGCATTTTTCTTGGGTCGAACACTGAAGCTTTCTTT.

The V and J genes are TRBV28 and TRBJ1-1; tentative D call: TRBD1 (6 bases). Germline CDR1 reads MDHEN; CDR2 reads SYDVKM. The CDR3 has 15 amino acids. V lost 8 bases and J 6 bases, leaving 22 bases between the germline ends. In DNA form, the CDR3 reads TGTGCCAGCGGCTTGTATTCAGGGGCGGAGGCTGAAGCTTTCTTT. Translated, it gives CASGLYSGAEAEAFF.

This chain uses TRBV5-1 with TRBJ1-2; perhaps TRBD1 as D (5 bases). Germline-derived CDR1 and CDR2 are SGHRS and YFSETQ. V shed 3 bases and J shed 8 bases, with 20 bases lying between them. The CDR3 sequence is 15 residues long. CDR3 in DNA: TGCGCCAGCAGCTCACTTTCGCTGGGACCGGAAGGCTACACCTTC. As protein: CASSSLSLGPEGYTF.

In DNA, the CDR3 is TGTGCCAGTTCCTTAGGGACTAGCGGGAGAGGTGAGCAGTTCTTC. Translated: CASSLGTSGRGEQFF. This chain uses TRBV19 with TRBJ2-1; 14 bases match TRBD2. This CDR3 spans 15 amino acids. The ends lost 8 bases at V and 9 bases at J; junction bases unmatched: 9. Germline V gene lookup returns CDR1 LNHDA and CDR2 SQIVND (reference sequence). Looking up the rest from reference TRBV19 and TRBJ2-1 gives the full variable domain: DGGITQSPKYLFRKEGQNVTLSCEQNLNHDAMYWYRQDPGQGLRLIYYSQIVNDFQKGDIAEGYSVSREKKESFPLTVTSAQKNPTAFYLCASSLGTSGRGEQFFGPGTRLTVL.

The V and J genes are TRBV18 and TRBJ1-3; D gene ambiguous. Looked up from germline, CDR1 is KGHSH and CDR2 is LQKENI. The CDR3 is 16 residues long. Trimming cost V 6 bases and J 0 bases, with 15 bases left between them. Here the CDR3 DNA reads TGTGCCAGCTCTCAGGACGGGTCAATCTCTGGAAACACCATATATTTT. It translates to CASSQDGSISGNTIYF. Filled out from reference TRBV18 and TRBJ1-3, the complete variable domain reads NAGVMQNPRHLVRRRGQEARLRCSPMKGHSHVYWYRQLPEEGLKFMVYLQKENIIDESGMPKERFSAEFPKEGPSILRIQQVVRGDSAAYFCASSQDGSISGNTIYFGEGSWLTVV.